The clone carrying this T cell receptor beta chain was seen only once. CDR3 size: 16 residues. The germline CDR1 and CDR2 sequences are SGHTA and FQGNSA. Trimming cost V 5 bases and J 2 bases; bases outside gene matches: 7. This record belongs to a study of T cells in Graves' hyperthyroidism and ophthalmopathy. Uncontrolled infection, other autoimmune disease, pregnancy or lactation led to exclusion. TCR beta CDR3 regions were amplified from RNA transcripts. First-round RT-PCR of the TCR CDR3 relied on the HTBI primer set. MiXCR, run by TCRdb on the multiplex PCR reads, gives a single entry per CDR3 protein. The repertoire consists of about 570,000 distinct CDR3 sequences, with under 60% occurring once and the leading ten covering 15% to 20%.

The source material was peripheral blood or thyroid tissue (not recorded which). The V call is TRBV7-2, the J call TRBJ2-2, with TRBD2 identical over 8 bases. The source is an adult woman with Graves' disease, either hyperthyroidism or ophthalmopathy (not recorded which). The CDR3: CASSLSSGANTGELFF. The CDR3 nucleotides read TGTGCCAGCAGCCTAAGTAGCGGGGCAAACACCGGGGAGCTGTTTTTT.